This TCR beta chain was obtained from a study of blood T cells in healthy people across ages. Germline values: CDR1 SQVTM, CDR2 ANQGSEA. This CDR3 comprises 15 residues. V shed 7 bases and J 5 bases; nucleotides not matched to a gene: 14. General study points: Not knowing donor CMV status may have confounded expanded clonotype changes.

Worth noting for this clonotype: No antigen is known for it.

A second PCR of roughly 7 to 11 cycles used a sample-barcoded 5' primer and a J-beta primer mix. Every cDNA molecule carried a tag from a template-switch adaptor bearing 12 random nucleotides. TCRdb processed the 5' RACE reads anew with MiXCR; each CDR3 protein has one entry. The sample yields about 900,000 distinct CDR3 sequences, 45% to 50% seen once. The chain recombines TRBV29-1 with TRBJ1-2, with 9 bases lining up with TRBD1. This receptor was identified in a man aged 25-45 years in good health. The sample was blood. In DNA form, the CDR3 reads TGCAGCGCCACTACTAATACAGGGGGCGCGTATGGCTACACCTTC. This gives the protein CSATTNTGGAYGYTF.